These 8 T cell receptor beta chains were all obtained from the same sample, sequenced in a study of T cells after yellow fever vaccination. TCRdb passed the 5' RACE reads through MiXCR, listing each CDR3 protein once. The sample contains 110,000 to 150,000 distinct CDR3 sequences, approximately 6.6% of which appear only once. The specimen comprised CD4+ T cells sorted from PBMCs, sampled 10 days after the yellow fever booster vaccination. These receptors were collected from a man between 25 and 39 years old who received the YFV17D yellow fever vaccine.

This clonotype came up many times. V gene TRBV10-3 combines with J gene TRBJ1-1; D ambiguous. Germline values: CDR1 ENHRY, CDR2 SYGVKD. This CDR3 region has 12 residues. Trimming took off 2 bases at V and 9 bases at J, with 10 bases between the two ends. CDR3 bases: TGTGCCATCAGTGAGGGCACCTCGAAAGCTTTCTTT. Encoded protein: CAISEGTSKAFF.

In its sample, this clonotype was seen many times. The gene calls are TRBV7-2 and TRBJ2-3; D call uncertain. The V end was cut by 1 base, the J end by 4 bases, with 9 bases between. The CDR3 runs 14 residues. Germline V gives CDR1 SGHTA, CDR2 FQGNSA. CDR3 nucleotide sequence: TGTGCCAGCAGCTTAGATAGATACTCAGATACGCAGTATTTT. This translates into CASSLDRYSDTQYF.

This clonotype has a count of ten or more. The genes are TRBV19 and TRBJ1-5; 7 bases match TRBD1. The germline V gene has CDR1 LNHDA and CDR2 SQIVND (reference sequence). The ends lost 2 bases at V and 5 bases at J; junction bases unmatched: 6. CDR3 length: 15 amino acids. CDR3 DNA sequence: TGTGCCAGTAGTATAAGGGGAACAGGGGATCAGCCCCAGCATTTT. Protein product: CASSIRGTGDQPQHF.

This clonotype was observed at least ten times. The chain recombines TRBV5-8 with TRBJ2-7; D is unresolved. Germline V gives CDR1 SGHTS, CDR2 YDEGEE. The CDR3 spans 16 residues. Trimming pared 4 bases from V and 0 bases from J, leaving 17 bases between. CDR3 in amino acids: CASSSALRSSSYEQYF. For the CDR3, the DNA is TGTGCCAGCAGCAGCGCCCTCAGGTCGAGCTCCTACGAGCAGTACTTC.

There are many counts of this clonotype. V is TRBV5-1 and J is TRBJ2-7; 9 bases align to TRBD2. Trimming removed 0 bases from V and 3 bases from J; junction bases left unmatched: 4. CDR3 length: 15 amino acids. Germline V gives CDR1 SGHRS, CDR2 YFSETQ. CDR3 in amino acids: CASSLELTSGYEQYF. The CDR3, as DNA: TGCGCCAGCAGCTTGGAACTGACTAGCGGCTACGAGCAGTACTTC. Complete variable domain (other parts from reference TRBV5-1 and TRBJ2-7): KAGVTQTPRYLIKTRGQQVTLSCSPISGHRSVSWYQQTPGQGLQFLFEYFSETQRNKGNFPGRFSGRQFSNSRSEMNVSTLELGDSALYLCASSLELTSGYEQYFGPGTRLTVT.

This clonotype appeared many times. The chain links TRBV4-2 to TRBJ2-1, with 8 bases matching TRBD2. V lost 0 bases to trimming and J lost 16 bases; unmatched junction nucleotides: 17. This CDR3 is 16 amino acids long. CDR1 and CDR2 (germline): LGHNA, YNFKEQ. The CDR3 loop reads CASSQEVPNRGAGDFF. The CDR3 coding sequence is TGTGCCAGCAGCCAAGAAGTCCCCAACCGAGGAGCGGGAGACTTCTTC.

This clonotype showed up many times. The CDR3 region has the DNA TGTGCCGGTGGACAGGGGGACTATCAGCCCCAGCATTTT. Translated, it gives CAGGQGDYQPQHF. This rearrangement joins TRBV2 to TRBJ1-5; the match to TRBD1 covers 10 bases. CDR1 and CDR2 from the germline V gene are SNHLY and FYNNEI. The CDR3 runs 13 residues. V shed 11 bases, J shed 5 bases, and the junction held 6 bases outside the gene matches.

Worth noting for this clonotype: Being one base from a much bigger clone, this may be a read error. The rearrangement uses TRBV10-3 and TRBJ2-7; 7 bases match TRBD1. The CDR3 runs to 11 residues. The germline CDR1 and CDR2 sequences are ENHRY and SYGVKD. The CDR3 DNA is TGTACCACAGGGGTAACCTACGAGCAGTACTTC. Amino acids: CTTGVTYEQYF.